The TCR beta chain described here comes from a study of identifying expanded T cells in peripheral blood. This clone was recorded a few times. Germline CDR1 is SGHAT and CDR2 is FQNNGV. CDR3 length: 15 amino acids. The junction had 3 bases not matched to a gene; V was cut back by 2 bases and J by 7 bases. Collection occurred without any documented infections or immune events in donors. Only in-frame clones appear in the TCRdb table, and some are missing; sequencing was by immunoSEQ multiplex PCR. The sample has around 120,000 clones, about four fifths seen once. The receptor comes from a person aged 18 to 70 in good health. Sequencing was done on a sample of blood. The chain has TRBV11-2 and TRBJ1-6; 9 nucleotides match TRBD1. The CDR3 nucleotides read TGTGCCAGCAGCTTACAGGGACAGGGAAATTCACCCCTCCACTTT. Amino acid sequence: CASSLQGQGNSPLHF.